This passage covers 11 T cell receptor beta chains from one sample sequenced in a study of OX40 agonist ivuxolimab in advanced cancers. Repertoires were generated with immunoSEQ multiplex PCR, while TCRdb's copy carries only in-frame clones and drops some. The table shows roughly 7,000 clones, with roughly 70% occurring only once. Sequenced here: CD4+ or CD8+ T cells sorted from blood, sampled in a trial of the OX40 agonist ivuxolimab. The receptors originated from an adult with an advanced solid tumor such as melanoma, head and neck, liver or kidney cancer.

The chain uses TRBV27 and TRBJ1-2; TRBD1 is a possible D gene (6 bases). Germline CDR1 and CDR2: MNHEY and SMNVEV (reference sequence). The CDR3 extends over 14 amino acids. V lost 3 bases to trimming and J lost 6 bases, with 14 bases between them. DNA of the CDR3: TGTGCCAGCAGTTTGGGGCCTCCAGGGGATGGCTACACCTTC. Protein: CASSLGPPGDGYTF.

This chain links TRBV28 with TRBJ2-7; D call uncertain. Looked up from germline, CDR1 is MDHEN and CDR2 is SYDVKM. Trimming stripped 6 bases from V and 2 bases from J, with 8 bases between. The CDR3 loop spans 12 amino acids. CDR3 in amino acids: CASRSWTYEQYF. The CDR3 nucleotides read TGTGCCAGCAGGTCCTGGACCTACGAGCAGTACTTC.

This chain uses TRBV7-9 with TRBJ2-3; 8 nucleotides line up with TRBD2. Germline V gene data show CDR1 as SEHNR and CDR2 as FQNEAQ (reference sequence). This CDR3 comprises 16 residues. The trim removed 3 bases at V and 2 bases at J, leaving 7 bases unmatched. CDR3: CASSFPAGDATDTQYF. CDR3 DNA: TGTGCCAGCAGCTTCCCAGCGGGAGATGCCACAGATACGCAGTATTTT.

Concerning this clone itself: At one end, the junction sequence differs from germline, possibly due to a read error. The CDR3 protein is CASSSGLAGVGVHNEQFF. The CDR3 DNA follows: TGTGCTAGCAGCTCCGGACTAGCGGGAGTCGGTGTCCACAATGAGCAGTTCTTC. The chain joins TRBV7-7 to TRBJ2-1; TRBD2 matches 13 bases. Germline CDR1 reads SSHAT; CDR2 reads FNYEAQ (reference sequence). CDR3 length: 18 residues.

This CDR3 is CASSQGGAERASYEQYF. The CDR3 DNA reads as TGCGCCAGCAGCCAAGGGGGGGCGGAGAGGGCTAGCTACGAGCAGTACTTC. This rearrangement joins TRBV4-3 to TRBJ2-7; D is tentatively TRBD1 or TRBD2 (6 bases each). This CDR3 spans 17 amino acids. Looked up from germline, CDR1 is LGHNA and CDR2 is YSLEER. V was cut by 1 base and J by 3 bases, with 19 bases left in between.

This chain uses TRBV19 with TRBJ2-1; D is undetermined. CDR3 length equals 13 residues. Trimming pared 7 bases from V and 9 bases from J, leaving 16 bases between. Looked up from germline, CDR1 is LNHDA and CDR2 is SQIVND (reference sequence). The CDR3 nucleotides are TGTGCCAGTACTATGGGAACCGGGTCTGAGCAGTTCTTC. Its translation: CASTMGTGSEQFF. Together with reference TRBV19 and TRBJ2-1, the CDR3 gives the full variable domain: DGGITQSPKYLFRKEGQNVTLSCEQNLNHDAMYWYRQDPGQGLRLIYYSQIVNDFQKGDIAEGYSVSREKKESFPLTVTSAQKNPTAFYLCASTMGTGSEQFFGPGTRLTVL.

This chain uses TRBV28 with TRBJ1-6, with D uncertain. Per the germline V gene, CDR1 is MDHEN and CDR2 is SYDVKM. CDR3 length equals 15 residues. The ends were cut back, 3 bases at V and 8 bases at J, with 14 bases in the middle. CDR3 bases: TGTGCCAGCAGTTTTCCCTCCTCGTCCTATTCACCCCTCCACTTT. Amino acid sequence: CASSFPSSSYSPLHF.

The chain uses TRBV29-1 and TRBJ1-1, with D uncertain. The CDR3 loop spans 10 amino acids. Germline V gene lookup returns CDR1 SQVTM and CDR2 ANQGSEA. The V and J ends lost 6 bases and 7 bases respectively, with 9 bases between them. In DNA, the CDR3 is TGCAGCGTGGTAACAAATGAAGCTTTCTTT. Translated, it gives CSVVTNEAFF.

The V gene is TRBV27, the J gene TRBJ2-7; D remains unclear. The germline CDR1 and CDR2 sequences are MNHEY and SMNVEV (reference sequence). The CDR3 length is 12 residues. The V end was cut by 5 bases, the J end by 0 bases, with 5 bases between. CDR3 sequence (DNA): TGTGCCAGCAGTCCCCCCTCCTACGAGCAGTACTTC. The encoded protein is CASSPPSYEQYF.

About this clone itself: This may stem from a read error, because a much larger clone lies one nucleotide away. The genes are TRBV10-3 and TRBJ2-1, with TRBD1 as a possible D gene (6 bases). In germline, CDR1 is ENHRY, CDR2 SYGVKD. Trimming removed 8 bases at V and 6 bases at J, with 11 bases between. The CDR3 runs to 12 residues. CDR3 nucleotides: TGTGCCATCGGTGCGGACAGCAATGAGCAGTTCTTC. Amino acid sequence: CAIGADSNEQFF.

The chain recombines TRBV5-6 with TRBJ1-1, with D possibly TRBD1 on 6 matching bases. Trimming took 0 bases from V and 0 from J, leaving 9 bases between them. Germline assignment: CDR1 SGHDT and CDR2 YYEEEE. The CDR3 spans 15 residues. DNA of the CDR3: TGTGCCAGCAGCTTGGGGACAGTCGTGAACACTGAAGCTTTCTTT. This gives the protein CASSLGTVVNTEAFF.